This entry lists 26 T cell receptor beta chains sequenced from one sample in a study of T-cell reconstitution after alpha-beta-depleted transplantation in children. During its preparation, the TCRbeta library received unique molecular identifiers. From the PCR reads, TCRdb called clonotypes with MiXCR, one entry per CDR3 protein. The sample includes about 540,000 distinct CDR3 sequences, about a quarter of them seen just once. The sample consisted of PBMCs, taken before TCRalphabeta/CD19-depleted stem cell transplant. These receptors were collected from a boy younger than two with Wiskott-Aldrich syndrome, due to receive a stem cell transplant.

For the CDR3, the DNA is TGTGCCAGCAGTCGGAAGGACAGAGGAAACATTCAGTACTTC. Amino acids: CASSRKDRGNIQYF. The chain carries TRBV27 and TRBJ2-4, with TRBD1 as a possible D gene (6 bases). Trimming removed 5 bases at V and 6 bases at J, with 14 bases between. This CDR3 region has 14 residues. Looked up from germline, CDR1 is MNHEY and CDR2 is SMNVEV (reference sequence).

Only a few counts were recorded for this clonotype. The chain recombines TRBV20-1 with TRBJ2-7, with D possibly TRBD1 on 7 matching bases. Per germline, CDR1 DFQATT and CDR2 SNEGSKA (reference sequence). Trimming pared 7 bases from V and 2 bases from J, leaving 27 bases between. This CDR3 region has 17 residues. DNA for the CDR3: TGCAGTGTTGGGCGGGACAGTATTACCCTAGGAGCCTACGAGCAGTACTTC. Translating it yields CSVGRDSITLGAYEQYF.

The chain recombines TRBV15 with TRBJ2-2, with 11 bases matching TRBD2. Trimming at V came to 8 bases and at J to 6 bases, leaving 5 bases not matched to a gene. The germline V gene encodes CDR1 LNHNV and CDR2 YYDKDF (reference sequence). This CDR3 has 14 amino acids. DNA of the CDR3: TGTGCCACCCGGCCTAGCGGGAGGCCCGGGGAGCTGTTTTTT. This translates into CATRPSGRPGELFF.

The chain combines TRBV12-3 or TRBV12-4 with TRBJ1-5, with a weak D call TRBD1 (5 bases). The length of the CDR3 is 14 residues. Trimming took 2 bases from V and 9 from J, leaving 14 bases between them. The CDR3 DNA sequence: TGTGCCAGCAGTTTAATCGGCGACAGCGGGCCCCAGCATTTT. It encodes CASSLIGDSGPQHF.

This clonotype has ten or more counts. The chain combines TRBV10-3 with TRBJ2-1; 16 positions match TRBD2. The CDR3 has 15 residues. Unmatched junction bases numbered 6, after V lost 6 bases and J lost 10 bases. Germline CDR1 and CDR2: ENHRY and SYGVKD. CDR3 sequence reads: CAISSGTSGRGEQFF. CDR3 sequence (DNA): TGTGCCATCAGCTCCGGGACTAGCGGGAGGGGGGAGCAGTTCTTC.

The V call is TRBV7-6, the J call TRBJ1-4; D is unresolved. The length of the CDR3 is 16 residues. CDR1 is SGHVS, CDR2 FNYEAQ, per germline. V was clipped by 1 base and J by 0 bases, with 9 bases between them. Written as DNA, the CDR3 is TGTGCCAGCAGCTTAGTAAGCGGTGCAACTAATGAAAAACTGTTTTTT. It encodes CASSLVSGATNEKLFF.

This clonotype was seen more than once but under ten times. In DNA form, the CDR3 reads TGTGCCAGCAGTAGGACAGGTCCCCTTTACAATGAGCAGTTCTTC. Its translation: CASSRTGPLYNEQFF. The V and J genes are TRBV6-1 and TRBJ2-1; 7 bases align to TRBD1. The length of the CDR3 is 15 residues. J lost 4 bases, V lost 5 bases, and 8 bases had no gene match. Looked up from germline, CDR1 is MNHNS and CDR2 is SASEGT.

The chain combines TRBV5-1 with TRBJ2-7; D is possibly TRBD1 (6 bases). V shed 4 bases and J shed 3 bases, with 23 bases lying between them. From germline, CDR1 is SGHRS and CDR2 YFSETQ. The CDR3 covers 17 residues. CDR3: CASSEQGSGLAVYEQYF. The CDR3 DNA reads TGCGCCAGCAGCGAACAGGGTTCAGGGCTAGCCGTCTACGAGCAGTACTTC.

V is TRBV10-3 and J is TRBJ2-1; 10 positions match TRBD2. Trimming cost V 10 bases and J 4 bases; bases outside gene matches: 7. CDR3 size: 14 residues. Germline loops: CDR1 ENHRY, CDR2 SYGVKD. The CDR3 is CATGGLASYNEQFF. CDR3 DNA sequence: TGTGCCACCGGGGGACTAGCGAGTTACAATGAGCAGTTCTTC.

This clonotype was observed a few times. This chain links TRBV7-2 with TRBJ2-5; 9 bases are a match to TRBD2. In germline, CDR1 is SGHTA, CDR2 FQGNSA. The CDR3 is made up of 15 amino acids. V was clipped by 5 bases and J by 5 bases; unmatched bases: 9. CDR3 nucleotides: TGTGCCAGCAGCAATAGCGGGAGTAGCGGGGAGACCCAGTACTTC. Amino acid sequence: CASSNSGSSGETQYF.

V gene TRBV10-2 combines with J gene TRBJ2-1; TRBD2 aligns across 7 bases. The junction had 11 bases not matched to a gene; V was cut back by 5 bases and J by 7 bases. The V gene's germline CDR1 is WSHSY and CDR2 SAAADI. The CDR3 loop spans 15 amino acids. Written as DNA, the CDR3 is TGCGCCAGCAGTCCACTGGCGGGAGTAAAGAATGAGCAGTTCTTC. It translates to CASSPLAGVKNEQFF.

This clonotype was observed many times. This chain uses TRBV4-2 with TRBJ2-3; 10 bases are shared with TRBD2. The V gene's germline CDR1 is LGHNA and CDR2 YNFKEQ. V shed 0 bases and J 6 bases; nucleotides not matched to a gene: 0. CDR3 length: 14 amino acids. Written as DNA, the CDR3 is TGTGCCAGCAGCCAAGATAGCGGGAGGGATACGCAGTATTTT. Protein sequence: CASSQDSGRDTQYF.

Here the CDR3 reads CASIFKVQGGENEQFF. Written as DNA, the CDR3 is TGTGCCAGCATTTTCAAAGTACAGGGGGGAGAAAATGAGCAGTTCTTC. The chain combines TRBV12-3 or TRBV12-4 with TRBJ2-1; 8 bases map to TRBD1. The CDR3 loop spans 16 amino acids. The ends lost 7 bases at V and 7 bases at J; junction bases unmatched: 15.

The gene calls are TRBV12-3 or TRBV12-4 and TRBJ2-7, with D tentatively TRBD2 (8 bases). The CDR3 has 14 residues. V was clipped by 0 bases and J by 10 bases, with 16 bases between them. Written as DNA, the CDR3 is TGTGCCAGCAGTTTAGCGCCGGGAGGGGGCCCCCAGTACTTC. Its translation: CASSLAPGGGPQYF.

This clonotype has just a few counts. The chain links TRBV5-1 to TRBJ2-1, with D hard to call. The germline V and J ends were trimmed by 4 bases and 6 bases, with 17 bases remaining between them. Germline CDR1 reads SGHRS; CDR2 reads YFSETQ. The CDR3 runs 15 residues. The CDR3 loop is CASSPERVLGNEQFF. CDR3 DNA: TGCGCCAGCAGCCCCGAACGGGTGTTGGGCAATGAGCAGTTCTTC.

This rearrangement joins TRBV28 to TRBJ1-2; possible D gene TRBD1, 5 bases. Germline CDR1 and CDR2: MDHEN and SYDVKM. CDR3 length: 19 residues. With 4 bases removed from V and 4 bases from J, the gap between germline ends came to 28 bases. The CDR3: CASSSLRPSGRATIYGYTF. The CDR3 region has the DNA TGTGCCAGCAGTTCCTTACGACCCTCGGGCAGGGCGACTATCTATGGCTACACCTTC.

This chain joins TRBV10-3 and TRBJ2-5; 8 bases agree with TRBD2. From germline, CDR1 is ENHRY and CDR2 SYGVKD. The CDR3 extends over 17 amino acids. V lost 6 bases and J lost 2; bases outside the gene matches: 14. This CDR3 is CAISADPGTRGQETQYF. For the CDR3, the DNA is TGTGCCATCAGCGCCGACCCCGGGACTAGGGGTCAAGAGACCCAGTACTTC.

The V gene is TRBV20-1, the J gene TRBJ2-7; TRBD1 agrees at 8 bases. After removal of 5 bases from V and 3 bases from J, the junction contained 6 bases not matched to a gene. The CDR3 contains 13 residues. Germline loops: CDR1 DFQATT, CDR2 SNEGSKA (reference sequence). CDR3 sequence: CSAHDRGYYEQYF. In DNA form, the CDR3 reads TGCAGTGCTCATGACAGGGGTTACTACGAGCAGTACTTC.

CDR3 region: CSASGLAYYNEQFF. CDR3 in DNA: TGCAGTGCTAGTGGCCTAGCGTACTACAATGAGCAGTTCTTC. The chain links TRBV20-1 to TRBJ2-1; D perhaps matches TRBD2 (6 bases). The CDR3 consists of 14 residues. The germline V gene encodes CDR1 DFQATT and CDR2 SNEGSKA (reference sequence). V shed 3 bases and J shed 3 bases, with 12 bases lying between them.

The chain employs TRBV2 and TRBJ2-1; 7 positions match TRBD1. Germline CDR1 reads SNHLY; CDR2 reads FYNNEI. The junction had 8 bases not matched to a gene; V was cut back by 7 bases and J by 2 bases. CDR3 size: 15 residues. The CDR3 reads CASTHRQGAYNEQFF. DNA of the CDR3: TGTGCCAGCACCCATCGACAGGGAGCCTACAATGAGCAGTTCTTC.

This clonotype has more than one count but fewer than ten. The genes are TRBV30 and TRBJ2-7; D might be TRBD1 or TRBD2, each matching 5 bases. V was pared by 8 bases and J by 6 bases, with 20 bases between. CDR1 and CDR2 from the germline V gene are GTSNPN and SVGIG (reference sequence). This CDR3 spans 13 amino acids. CDR3 amino acids: CAADRFRGGEQYF. The CDR3 nucleotides read TGTGCCGCCGACCGATTTCGGGGCGGCGAGCAGTACTTC.

The chain combines TRBV20-1 with TRBJ1-6, with D tentatively TRBD1 (5 bases). Germline lookup yields CDR1 DFQATT and CDR2 SNEGSKA (reference sequence). The CDR3 has 14 amino acids. V was pared by 3 bases and J by 7 bases, with 13 bases between. The CDR3 spells CSASFEQGNSPLHF. Here the CDR3 DNA reads TGCAGTGCTAGTTTCGAGCAGGGAAATTCACCCCTCCACTTT.

This clonotype occurred a few times. The J gene is TRBJ2-3, the V gene TRBV6-1; 8 bases are a match to TRBD2. The CDR3 length is 15 residues. V was pared by 7 bases and J by 0 bases, with 6 bases of the junction left unmatched. Germline values: CDR1 MNHNS, CDR2 SASEGT. Here the CDR3 DNA reads TGTGCCAGCACACGACTAGCGAAGAGCACAGATACGCAGTATTTT. Translated, it gives CASTRLAKSTDTQYF.

In regard to this clonotype: Compared with germline, one end of the junction differs, possibly owing to a read error. The chain recombines TRBV27 with TRBJ1-1; the D is unclear. The V gene's germline CDR1 is MNHEY and CDR2 SMNVEV (reference sequence). The CDR3 sequence is 13 residues long. CDR3 protein: CASSSVREATEAF. CDR3 coding DNA: TGTGCCAGCAGTTCGGTACGGGAAGCCACTGAAGCTTTT.

V usage is TRBV10-3 and J usage is TRBJ1-5; no reliable D call. This CDR3 spans 14 amino acids. V dropped 3 bases and J dropped 5 bases, with 11 bases sitting between them. Germline assignment: CDR1 ENHRY and CDR2 SYGVKD. Written as DNA, the CDR3 is TGTGCCATCAGTGAAAGGCCGCCCGATCAGCCCCAGCATTTT. It is translated as CAISERPPDQPQHF.

This clonotype was seen a few times. The rearrangement links TRBV20-1 to TRBJ2-7; D possibly matches TRBD1 or TRBD2 (5 bases each). From germline, CDR1 is DFQATT and CDR2 SNEGSKA (reference sequence). This CDR3 has 14 amino acids. The V gene lost 6 bases and the J gene lost 3 bases, with 18 bases spanning the gap. The CDR3 DNA reads TGCAGTGCATCCTATCCGGGACGGAGCTACGAGCAGTACTTC. It is translated as CSASYPGRSYEQYF.